The 23 T cell receptor beta chains below all came from one sample that was sequenced in a study of blood T cell repertoires in COVID-19. Assay: immunoSEQ multiplex PCR; the TCRdb copy retains only in-frame clones and omits some. The sample records about 80,000 clones, approximately 85% being singletons. The sample comprised peripheral blood. The receptors were gathered from a man in his 70s with acute or convalescent COVID-19.

V is TRBV10-3 and J is TRBJ2-1, with 11 nucleotides matching TRBD1. The CDR3 is made up of 17 amino acids. Germline trimming cut 4 bases from V and 2 bases from J; bases unmatched to any gene: 7. CDR1 ENHRY and CDR2 SYGVKD come from the germline V gene. In DNA, the CDR3 is TGTGCCATCAGTGGTTCGGGACAGGGGGTTCCCTACAATGAGCAGTTCTTC. This translates into CAISGSGQGVPYNEQFF.

This sequence joins TRBV5-1 and TRBJ2-2; 7 nucleotides agree with TRBD2. The CDR3 is made up of 16 amino acids. V lost 4 bases and J lost 0; bases outside the gene matches: 6. Per the germline V gene, CDR1 is SGHRS and CDR2 is YFSETQ. In DNA, the CDR3 is TGCGCCAGCAGCCCCGCGGGGGTTGCGAACACCGGGGAGCTGTTTTTT. Translation gives CASSPAGVANTGELFF.

This rearrangement joins TRBV10-2 to TRBJ2-7; D is possibly TRBD1 (5 bases). The ends were cut back, 8 bases at V and 5 bases at J, with 13 bases in the middle. The CDR3 totals 12 residues. Germline V lookup: CDR1 WSHSY, CDR2 SAAADI. The CDR3 spells CASEMNRNEQYF. In nucleotides, the CDR3 is TGCGCCAGCGAAATGAACAGGAACGAGCAGTACTTC.

This sequence joins TRBV13 and TRBJ2-7; D possibly corresponds to TRBD1 (6 bases). Germline CDR1 reads PRHDT; CDR2 reads FYEKMQ (reference sequence). V lost 1 base to trimming and J lost 3 bases, with 10 bases between them. The CDR3 covers 14 residues. The CDR3 loop reads CASSLDRVSYEQYF. In DNA form, the CDR3 reads TGTGCCAGCAGCTTAGACAGGGTGAGCTACGAGCAGTACTTC.

The chain carries TRBV9 and TRBJ1-5; TRBD1 aligns across 7 bases. The germline V gene has CDR1 SGDLS and CDR2 YYNGEE. The CDR3 runs to 14 residues. J lost 5 bases, V lost 0 bases, and 2 bases had no gene match. CDR3 residues: CASSVGDSYQPQHF. In DNA, the CDR3 is TGTGCCAGCAGCGTAGGGGACAGCTATCAGCCCCAGCATTTT.

CDR3 loop: CASSQVAGVTDTQYF. The CDR3 DNA reads as TGTGCCAGCAGCCAGGTCGCGGGGGTCACAGATACGCAGTATTTT. The V gene is TRBV7-9, the J gene TRBJ2-3; 7 bases are shared with TRBD2. The CDR3 runs to 15 residues. Germline-derived CDR1 and CDR2 are SEHNR and FQNEAQ (reference sequence). J gave up 2 bases and V 5 bases, and 7 bases lay outside the gene matches.

The rearrangement links TRBV5-6 to TRBJ2-5; possible D gene TRBD2, 6 bases. There are 13 residues in the CDR3. Per germline, CDR1 SGHDT and CDR2 YYEEEE. Between the trimmed V and J ends, which lost 2 bases and 7 bases, there was a span of 12 bases. CDR3 DNA: TGTGCCAGCAGCTTCTCTTCCGGGGGGACCCAGTACTTC. As protein: CASSFSSGGTQYF. Variable domain in full (rest from reference TRBV5-6 and TRBJ2-5): DAGVTQSPTHLIKTRGQQVTLRCSPKSGHDTVSWYQQALGQGPQFIFQYYEEEERQRGNFPDRFSGHQFPNYSSELNVNALLLGDSALYLCASSFSSGGTQYFGPGTRLLVL.

This chain uses TRBV13 with TRBJ2-1; tentative D call: TRBD2 (6 bases). Germline V gives CDR1 PRHDT, CDR2 FYEKMQ (reference sequence). The length of the CDR3 is 13 residues. Trimming stripped 0 bases from V and 6 bases from J, with 6 bases between. This chain's CDR3 is CASSLGGGNEQFF. DNA for the CDR3: TGTGCCAGCAGCTTAGGCGGGGGCAATGAGCAGTTCTTC. Full variable domain (outside the CDR3, taken from reference TRBV13 and TRBJ2-1): AAGVIQSPRHLIKEKRETATLKCYPIPRHDTVYWYQQGPGQDPQFLISFYEKMQSDKGSIPDRFSAQQFSDYHSELNMSSLELGDSALYFCASSLGGGNEQFFGPGTRLTVL.

The table lists this clone with a few counts. This chain joins TRBV28 and TRBJ2-6, with a possible D match to TRBD1 (5 bases). V gave up 6 bases and J gave up 4 bases, with 10 bases separating them. There are 14 residues in the CDR3. The germline CDR1 and CDR2 sequences are MDHEN and SYDVKM. DNA of the CDR3: TGTGCCAGCAGCTCAGGGTACGGGGCCAACGTCCTGACTTTC. Translating it yields CASSSGYGANVLTF.

This chain connects TRBV7-9 to TRBJ1-4, with 8 bases that match TRBD1. The CDR3 is made up of 15 amino acids. Germline assignment: CDR1 SEHNR and CDR2 FQNEAQ (reference sequence). The V and J ends lost 1 base and 9 bases, in that order; junction bases with no gene match: 7. CDR3 coding DNA: TGTGCCAGCAGCTTAGTCCAGGACAGGGACAAAAAACTGTTTTTT. Its protein product is CASSLVQDRDKKLFF.

Concerning this clone: Distinct nucleotide sequences in the sample also encode this CDR3. This chain uses TRBV6-5 with TRBJ2-6, with 7 positions matching TRBD1. The V gene's germline CDR1 is MNHEY and CDR2 SVGAGI. The J segment lost 4 bases and the V segment lost 5 bases, leaving 5 bases of the junction unmatched. The CDR3 spans 15 residues. CDR3 sequence reads: CASSLTGAGANVLTF. The CDR3 DNA sequence: TGTGCCAGCAGTCTAACAGGGGCAGGGGCCAACGTCCTGACTTTC.

The chain couples TRBV9 to TRBJ2-1; D is uncertain. Germline CDR1 and CDR2: SGDLS and YYNGEE. CDR3 size: 15 residues. V lost 4 bases to trimming and J lost 7 bases, with 18 bases between them. CDR3 region: CASSPAGSRFNEQFF. CDR3 sequence (DNA): TGTGCCAGCAGCCCCGCCGGGTCACGGTTTAATGAGCAGTTCTTC.

CDR3 bases: TGTGCCAGCAGGGAGGGAGCTGGAAACACCATATATTTT. This encodes CASREGAGNTIYF. The rearrangement uses TRBV7-9 and TRBJ1-3; D gene unclear. The CDR3 is 13 residues long. Germline CDR1 and CDR2: SEHNR and FQNEAQ (reference sequence). Trimming took 6 bases from V and 2 from J, leaving 8 bases between them.

V is TRBV19 and J is TRBJ2-3, with 11 bases that match TRBD2. CDR1 LNHDA and CDR2 SQIVND come from the germline V gene (reference sequence). Unmatched junction bases numbered 10, after V lost 7 bases and J lost 10 bases. The CDR3 runs to 14 residues. CDR3 residues: CASTVPGLAAPQYF. The CDR3 region has the DNA TGTGCCAGTACCGTACCGGGACTAGCGGCTCCGCAGTATTTT.

V is TRBV6-5 and J is TRBJ2-7, with D tentatively TRBD2 (5 bases). The CDR3 is made up of 13 amino acids. Trimming cost V 7 bases and J 6 bases, with 16 bases left between them. CDR1 and CDR2 from the germline V gene are MNHEY and SVGAGI. CDR3 protein: CASKNGINSEQYF. The DNA of the CDR3 is TGTGCCAGCAAGAACGGGATTAATAGCGAGCAGTACTTC.

The chain links TRBV6-2 or TRBV6-3 to TRBJ1-2, with TRBD1 matching 8 bases. Germline V gene lookup returns CDR1 MNHEY and CDR2 SVGEGT. The CDR3 runs 14 residues. V shed 5 bases, J shed 4 bases, and the junction held 6 bases outside the gene matches. CDR3 nucleotide sequence: TGTGCCAGCAGTACACAGGGGGAAGGCTATGGCTACACCTTC. Translating it yields CASSTQGEGYGYTF.

This chain joins TRBV19 and TRBJ1-1, with D possibly TRBD1 on 5 matching bases. V lost 10 bases and J 0 bases, leaving 15 bases between the germline ends. The CDR3 is 14 residues long. CDR1 is LNHDA and CDR2 is SQIVND in the germline V gene (reference sequence). The CDR3 DNA is TGTGCCACTTGGTCTAGGGGAATGAACACTGAAGCTTTCTTT. Translating it yields CATWSRGMNTEAFF. Full variable domain (missing parts from reference TRBV19 and TRBJ1-1): DGGITQSPKYLFRKEGQNVTLSCEQNLNHDAMYWYRQDPGQGLRLIYYSQIVNDFQKGDIAEGYSVSREKKESFPLTVTSAQKNPTAFYLCATWSRGMNTEAFFGQGTRLTVV.

The chain couples TRBV5-1 to TRBJ2-2, with D perhaps TRBD2 (5 bases). The V end lost 4 bases, the J end lost 4 bases, and 8 bases lay between the germline ends. Per the germline V gene, CDR1 is SGHRS and CDR2 is YFSETQ. The CDR3 totals 13 residues. DNA for the CDR3: TGCGCCAGCAGCACGGAGGTCACCGGGGAGCTGTTTTTT. Protein sequence: CASSTEVTGELFF. Filled out from reference TRBV5-1 and TRBJ2-2, the complete variable domain reads KAGVTQTPRYLIKTRGQQVTLSCSPISGHRSVSWYQQTPGQGLQFLFEYFSETQRNKGNFPGRFSGRQFSNSRSEMNVSTLELGDSALYLCASSTEVTGELFFGEGSRLTVL.

The J gene is TRBJ1-2, the V gene TRBV30; the match to TRBD1 covers 9 bases. The CDR3 runs to 16 residues. Germline trimming cut 1 base from V and 2 bases from J; bases unmatched to any gene: 8. Germline values: CDR1 GTSNPN, CDR2 SVGIG (reference sequence). The DNA for the CDR3 is TGTGCCTGGAGTGATTGGGGACAGGGAGAGAACTATGGCTACACCTTC. Its protein product is CAWSDWGQGENYGYTF.

The chain couples TRBV19 to TRBJ2-4, with D perhaps matching TRBD1 (5 bases). The CDR3 is made up of 14 amino acids. In germline, CDR1 is LNHDA, CDR2 SQIVND (reference sequence). Trimming pared 4 bases from V and 9 bases from J, leaving 16 bases between. The CDR3 reads CASSTTGSPAIQYF. The CDR3 nucleotides read TGTGCCAGTAGTACTACAGGATCCCCGGCCATTCAGTACTTC.

This rearrangement joins TRBV15 to TRBJ2-7; 13 bases align to TRBD2. From germline, CDR1 is LNHNV and CDR2 YYDKDF (reference sequence). This CDR3 has 15 residues. Trimming at V came to 5 bases and at J to 2 bases, leaving 3 bases not matched to a gene. The DNA for the CDR3 is TGTGCCACCAGCGGAGGACTAGCGGGAGCCTACGAGCAGTACTTC. The encoded protein is CATSGGLAGAYEQYF.

The chain employs TRBV5-1 and TRBJ2-3; 7 bases fit TRBD1. The CDR3 has 15 residues. The junction had 8 bases not matched to a gene; V was cut back by 4 bases and J by 3 bases. The germline V gene encodes CDR1 SGHRS and CDR2 YFSETQ. DNA of the CDR3: TGCGCCAGCAGCCAATCGACAGGGCCTACAGATACGCAGTATTTT. Its translation: CASSQSTGPTDTQYF. The entire variable domain, with the rest obtained from reference TRBV5-1 and TRBJ2-3, is as follows: KAGVTQTPRYLIKTRGQQVTLSCSPISGHRSVSWYQQTPGQGLQFLFEYFSETQRNKGNFPGRFSGRQFSNSRSEMNVSTLELGDSALYLCASSQSTGPTDTQYFGPGTRLTVL.

The rearrangement uses TRBV7-2 and TRBJ2-2; TRBD1 is a possible D gene (6 bases). CDR3 length: 14 residues. Between the trimmed V and J ends, which lost 2 bases and 4 bases, there was a span of 8 bases. Germline lookup yields CDR1 SGHTA and CDR2 FQGNSA. In DNA, the CDR3 is TGTGCCAGCAGCTTAAACAGGGCCACCGGGGAGCTGTTTTTT. It is translated as CASSLNRATGELFF.